This entry concerns a single T cell receptor beta chain. This sample is drawn from a study of cytomegalovirus exposure and HLA in healthy donors. Germline V gene lookup returns CDR1 KGHSH and CDR2 LQKENI. Trimming shortened V by 6 bases and J by 4 bases, and 13 bases separated the two germline ends. The CDR3 length is 14 residues. The PCR employed 60 Vbeta primers together with 13 Jbeta primers. TCRdb keeps only in-frame clones here, not all; method: immunoSEQ multiplex PCR. The table includes about 260,000 clones, about 83% detected once. The source is a woman in her thirties or forties in good health and CMV-seropositive. The sample comprised PBMCs. The chain joins TRBV18 to TRBJ2-4; possibly TRBD1 for D (7 bases). This chain's CDR3 is CASSRGTEKNIQYF. The CDR3, as DNA: TGTGCCAGCTCGCGCGGGACAGAAAAAAACATTCAGTACTTC.